These 7 T cell receptor beta chains were sequenced from one sample in a study of early T cells in non-severe SARS-CoV-2 infection. TCRdb re-analysed the 5' RACE reads in MiXCR, keeping a single row per CDR3 protein. The sample records 45,000 or so distinct CDR3 sequences, roughly 7% being singletons. Sample: whole blood. The receptors originated from an adult who was a healthcare worker with PCR-confirmed SARS-CoV-2 infection or an uninfected control (not recorded which).

The chain has TRBV12-2 and TRBJ2-3; TRBD1, the D gene given by the table, was not confirmed from the DNA. TRBV12-2 has pseudogene status. The CDR3 consists of 18 residues. CDR3 in amino acids: CASRLAINGYSRGNTQYF. CDR3 nucleotide sequence: TGTGCAAGTCGCTTAGCTATAAACGGATACTCTAGGGGGAATACGCAGTATTTT.

The rearrangement links TRBV7-9 to TRBJ2-3; maybe TRBD2 (6 bases). Trimming pared 5 bases from V and 2 bases from J, leaving 14 bases between. This CDR3 comprises 15 residues. Germline CDR1 and CDR2: SEHNR and FQNEAQ (reference sequence). Here the CDR3 reads CASSPTGEDTDTQYF. In DNA, the CDR3 is TGTGCCAGCAGCCCGACGGGAGAAGACACAGATACGCAGTATTTT.

The chain combines TRBV5-1 with TRBJ2-2; D is perhaps TRBD1 (5 bases). V gave up 3 bases and J gave up 6 bases, with 15 bases separating them. The germline V gene encodes CDR1 SGHRS and CDR2 YFSETQ. CDR3 size: 15 residues. The CDR3 protein is CASSWGLGVAGELFF. CDR3 sequence (DNA): TGCGCCAGCAGCTGGGGCCTAGGGGTGGCCGGGGAGCTGTTTTTT.

The chain uses TRBV7-9 and TRBJ1-6; a possible D gene is TRBD1 (5 bases). Germline values: CDR1 SEHNR, CDR2 FQNEAQ (reference sequence). CDR3 size: 17 residues. Between the trimmed V and J ends, which lost 1 base and 11 bases, there was a span of 21 bases. The CDR3 DNA reads TGTGCCAGCAGCTTAGTGGCCGTGGTGACCGGGGGGGCACCCCTCCACTTT. Protein sequence: CASSLVAVVTGGAPLHF.

J is TRBJ2-5 and V is TRBV13, with D maybe TRBD1 (5 bases). The V gene lost 3 bases and the J gene lost 5 bases, with 16 bases spanning the gap. The CDR3 has 15 amino acids. Germline V gene sequence: CDR1 PRHDT, CDR2 FYEKMQ (reference sequence). The CDR3 here is CASSFATQPGETQYF. The CDR3 DNA reads TGTGCCAGCAGCTTCGCGACCCAACCAGGGGAGACCCAGTACTTC.

A few counts support this clonotype. The CDR3 nucleotides are TGTGCCAGCAGTTTAAATCGGGGGGCCTCACCATTCTCTGGAAACACCATATATTTT. Translating it yields CASSLNRGASPFSGNTIYF. This sequence joins TRBV27 and TRBJ1-3; D possibly corresponds to TRBD1 (6 bases). CDR1 is MNHEY and CDR2 is SMNVEV in the germline V gene (reference sequence). CDR3 length: 19 amino acids. V lost 2 bases to trimming and J lost 0 bases, with 20 bases between them.

This clonotype was recorded a few times. A junction boundary mismatches the germline segment, possibly from a read error. In DNA form, the CDR3 reads TGTGCCAGTAGTACCACTCGGAACACTGGAGCTTTCTTT. As protein: CASSTTRNTGAFF. This sequence joins TRBV19 and TRBJ1-1; D call uncertain. The germline V gene has CDR1 LNHDA and CDR2 SQIVND (reference sequence). The CDR3 length is 13 residues.